This note documents a single TCR beta chain sequence. This sample is part of a study of shared clonotypes between healthy human individuals. Profiling relied on immunoSEQ multiplex PCR, and the TCRdb table lists in-frame clones only, not all of them. Of about 1.5 million clones in the sample, 95% to 99% were seen once. Germline V CDR1 and CDR2: LNHDA, SQIVND (reference sequence). The CDR3 runs to 14 residues. Deletions cut 10 bases from V and 2 bases from J, with 17 bases between. This TCR was recovered from a man aged 25-45 years in good health. The chain uses TRBV19 and TRBJ2-5, with D perhaps matching TRBD1 (5 bases). The sample consisted of naive CD4+ T cells sorted from blood. Specified subset: CD45RA+ positively selected. The CDR3 reads CATRLTGSQETQYF. The CDR3 DNA follows: TGTGCCACTCGATTAACAGGAAGTCAAGAGACCCAGTACTTC. Based on the CDR3 plus reference TRBV19 and TRBJ2-5, the full variable domain is DGGITQSPKYLFRKEGQNVTLSCEQNLNHDAMYWYRQDPGQGLRLIYYSQIVNDFQKGDIAEGYSVSREKKESFPLTVTSAQKNPTAFYLCATRLTGSQETQYFGPGTRLLVL.